This T cell receptor beta chain was recorded in a study of shared clonotypes between healthy human individuals. Study details: Each donor's CD4 naive and CD4 memory cells filled three plates apiece, CD8 naive two, and CD8 memory one.

This clone was detected a few times. The V and J ends lost 0 bases and 4 bases respectively, with 3 bases between them. This CDR3 is 11 amino acids long. Germline CDR1 GTSNPN, CDR2 SVGIG (reference sequence). Here immunoSEQ multiplex PCR was the method, and the copy in TCRdb shows in-frame clones only, minus some. The profile shows some 2 million clones, 95% of them singletons. Donors were healthy HIV-negative adults without recently reported acute infections or vaccinations. Source material: naive CD4+ T cells sorted from blood. The subset was: CD45RA+ positively selected. The sequence was collected from a man aged 18-30 years in good health. The V gene is TRBV30, the J gene TRBJ1-1; D uncertain. CDR3 in DNA: TGTGCCTGGAGTGTGCCCACTGAAGCTTTCTTT. Translation gives CAWSVPTEAFF. The full variable domain, in which reference TRBV30 and TRBJ1-1 provide the parts outside the CDR3, is SQTIHQWPATLVQPVGSPLSLECTVEGTSNPNLYWYRQAAGRGLQLLFYSVGIGQISSEVPQNLSASRPQDRQFILSSKKLLLSDSGFYLCAWSVPTEAFFGQGTRLTVV.